This passage covers 11 T cell receptor beta chains from one sample sequenced in a study of regulatory T cells in long-lasting Graves disease (dated by TCRdb to the early 2020s). Per the publication, the time point label means: newly diagnosed GD, antithyroid drugs for less than 3 months. For both TCR sequencing and RNA sequencing, RNA was extracted from PBMCs using TRIzol. To prepare the library, multiplex PCR was applied. Sequenced on an Illumina HiSeq 4000. TCR beta libraries were built with iRepertoire HTBI primers and Arm-PCR amplification of CDR3 regions. TCRdb trimmed the raw reads at Q25, called clones with MiXCR and kept productive beta chains. Every entry covers one CDR3 protein and lists the most common genes and DNA from its rows. This sample holds fewer than 350,000 distinct CDR3 sequences; 15% to 20% were observed only once. The ten top clones hold roughly 35% of the sample. The sample here was peripheral blood mononuclear cells (PBMCs), taken at new diagnosis, from a patient treated with antithyroid drugs. The receptor set was obtained from a female donor with Graves disease.

This clonotype occurred a few times. The chain couples TRBV12-3 or TRBV12-4 to TRBJ1-1, with a weak D call TRBD1 (5 bases). Trimming shortened V by 3 bases and J by 7 bases, and 15 bases separated the two germline ends. CDR3 length: 14 amino acids. CDR3 protein: CASSFQGGVDEAFF. In DNA form, the CDR3 reads TGTGCCAGCAGTTTTCAGGGAGGAGTGGATGAAGCTTTCTTT.

In this sample, this clonotype turned up a few times. This rearrangement joins TRBV12-3 or TRBV12-4 to TRBJ1-2; D not certain. The CDR3 has 13 amino acids. Trimming took 6 bases from V and 4 from J, leaving 12 bases between them. CDR3 in DNA: TGTGCCAGCAGCCAGCAGTCGCTCTATGGCTACACCTTC. This translates into CASSQQSLYGYTF.

For this clonotype: A far more abundant clone sits one base away, making this likely a read error. The rearrangement links TRBV19 to TRBJ2-1, with a possible D match to TRBD1 (6 bases). V shed 7 bases and J shed 10 bases, with 17 bases lying between them. The length of the CDR3 is 13 residues. Per germline, CDR1 LNHDA and CDR2 SQIVND (reference sequence). CDR3 coding DNA: TGTGCCAGTACCTCGGGACACCCATACGAGCAGTTCTTC. It translates to CASTSGHPYEQFF.

The chain couples TRBV5-1 to TRBJ2-2; 9 positions match TRBD1. The junction had 7 bases not matched to a gene; V was cut back by 4 bases and J by 3 bases. Germline V gene lookup returns CDR1 SGHRS and CDR2 YFSETQ. This CDR3 is built from 16 residues. CDR3: CASSKDRGSDTGELFF. The DNA of the CDR3 is TGCGCCAGCAGCAAGGACAGGGGTTCGGACACCGGGGAGCTGTTTTTT.

This clonotype was seen many times. V gene TRBV18 combines with J gene TRBJ2-3; D perhaps matches TRBD2 (5 bases). Deletions cut 2 bases from V and 0 bases from J, with 9 bases between. The germline gives CDR1 KGHSH, CDR2 LQKENI. CDR3 length: 15 residues. CDR3 residues: CASSPSGKSTDTQYF. The CDR3 DNA reads as TGTGCCAGCTCACCATCCGGGAAGAGCACAGATACGCAGTATTTT.

This clonotype was seen many times. The rearrangement uses TRBV11-2 and TRBJ2-1; a weak D match, TRBD1 (6 bases). Between the trimmed V and J ends, which lost 3 bases and 10 bases, there was a span of 19 bases. The CDR3 runs 15 residues. Germline CDR1 and CDR2: SGHAT and FQNNGV. CDR3 nucleotides: TGTGCCAGCAGCTTCGGACAGAGCGGTAGTATCGAGCAGTTCTTC. Translated, it gives CASSFGQSGSIEQFF.

This clonotype was observed many times. The genes are TRBV6-2 or TRBV6-3 and TRBJ2-1; D possibly matches TRBD1 or TRBD2 (5 bases each). The V gene's germline CDR1 is MNHEY and CDR2 SVGEGT. There are 14 residues in the CDR3. The germline V and J ends were trimmed by 7 bases and 9 bases, with 19 bases remaining between them. CDR3 DNA: TGTGCCAGCATTCTGCCAGGGAGCATCAGTGAGCAGTTCTTC. It encodes CASILPGSISEQFF.

The chain couples TRBV24-1 to TRBJ2-3; 9 nucleotides match TRBD1. CDR3 size: 15 residues. Trimming cost V 5 bases and J 3 bases; bases outside gene matches: 5. CDR1 and CDR2 (germline): KGHDR, SFDVKD. CDR3 in amino acids: CATSGGTGRTDTQYF. In DNA, the CDR3 is TGTGCCACCAGTGGTGGGACAGGGAGGACAGATACGCAGTATTTT.

In this sample, this clonotype turned up many times. The rearrangement links TRBV20-1 to TRBJ1-1; 7 bases are shared with TRBD1. With V trimmed by 1 base and J by 3 bases, 5 bases remained unmatched. The germline CDR1 and CDR2 sequences are DFQATT and SNEGSKA (reference sequence). This CDR3 comprises 14 residues. CDR3 DNA sequence: TGCAGTGCTAGAGTGACAGGGAGTGACACTGAAGCTTTCTTT. Its translation: CSARVTGSDTEAFF.

This clonotype was counted at least ten times. The chain combines TRBV9 with TRBJ2-7, with 8 bases fitting TRBD2. Germline CDR1 reads SGDLS; CDR2 reads YYNGEE. V lost 0 bases and J lost 1; bases outside the gene matches: 3. This CDR3 is built from 15 residues. CDR3 bases: TGTGCCAGCAGCGTAGGACTAGCGCTATCCTACGAGCAGTACTTC. This sequence encodes CASSVGLALSYEQYF.

The chain is built from TRBV3-1 and TRBJ2-5; D possibly matches TRBD1 or TRBD2 (5 bases each). V gave up 0 bases and J gave up 4 bases, with 18 bases separating them. The CDR3 runs to 17 residues. In germline, CDR1 is LGHDT, CDR2 YNNKEL (reference sequence). This CDR3 is CASSQDQGARVGETQYF. The CDR3 DNA is TGTGCCAGCAGCCAAGATCAGGGAGCAAGGGTCGGAGAGACCCAGTACTTC.